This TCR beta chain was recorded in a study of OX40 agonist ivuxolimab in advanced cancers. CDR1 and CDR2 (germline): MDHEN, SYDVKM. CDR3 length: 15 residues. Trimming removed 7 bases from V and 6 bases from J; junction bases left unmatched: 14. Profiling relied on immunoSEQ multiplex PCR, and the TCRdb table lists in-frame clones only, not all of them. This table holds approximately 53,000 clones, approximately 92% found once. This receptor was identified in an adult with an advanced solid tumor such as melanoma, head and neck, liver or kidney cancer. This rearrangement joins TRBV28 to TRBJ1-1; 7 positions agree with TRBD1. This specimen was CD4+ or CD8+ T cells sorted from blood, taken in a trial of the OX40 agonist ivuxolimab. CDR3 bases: TGTGCCAGCATCCCAGGGGGAACACTTGCAGCTGAAGCTTTCTTT. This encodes CASIPGGTLAAEAFF.